A single sample is the source of the 25 T cell receptor beta chains below, sequenced in a study of early stage breast cancer tumors listed by TCRdb under 2017. Libraries came from the immunoSEQ multiplex PCR assay. TCRdb re-hosts the immuneACCESS table, in-frame sequences only. Its copies lack some clones; in the studies checked, an unresolved V gene accounts for under half of them, and the cause for the rest is not known. The sample table contains about 51,000 clones; only one count was recorded for about 77% of them. Of the sample, roughly 3.4% falls within the top ten clones. Sequencing was done on a sample of blood. The receptors originated from a middle-aged person with breast cancer.

This clone was detected only once. This chain links TRBV2 with TRBJ2-5; possibly TRBD1 or TRBD2 for D (5 bases each). Deletions cut 6 bases from V and 5 bases from J, with 16 bases between. CDR1 SNHLY and CDR2 FYNNEI come from the germline V gene. The CDR3 contains 14 residues. The CDR3 DNA is TGTGCCAGCAGCGTCGAGACGGGGCGGGAGACCCAGTACTTC. Translated, it gives CASSVETGRETQYF.

The CDR3 loop reads CASSLGITSVQETQYF. In DNA form, the CDR3 reads TGTGCCAGCAGCCTGGGGATAACTAGCGTCCAAGAGACCCAGTACTTC. This chain connects TRBV25-1 to TRBJ2-5, with TRBD2 identical over 7 bases. This CDR3 has 16 residues. Looked up from germline, CDR1 is MGHDK and CDR2 is SYGVNS. J gave up 1 base and V 6 bases, and 11 bases lay outside the gene matches.

In nucleotides, the CDR3 is TGTGCCAGCTCACCACGTAGACAGACCTACGAGCAGTACTTC. As protein: CASSPRRQTYEQYF. The genes are TRBV18 and TRBJ2-7; maybe TRBD1 (5 bases). The ends were cut back, 1 base at V and 2 bases at J, with 9 bases in the middle. In germline, CDR1 is KGHSH, CDR2 LQKENI. The CDR3 covers 14 residues.

The gene calls are TRBV4-2 and TRBJ2-3; 11 bases align to TRBD2. The CDR3 runs to 14 residues. V trimming: 6 bases; J trimming: 1 base; junction bases outside the gene matches: 0. CDR1 LGHNA and CDR2 YNFKEQ come from the germline V gene. The CDR3 reads CASRLAGGTDTQYF. The CDR3, as DNA: TGTGCCAGCAGACTAGCGGGAGGCACAGATACGCAGTATTTT.

This clone occurred a few times. The genes are TRBV6-5 and TRBJ2-5; unclear D gene. V dropped 1 base and J dropped 5 bases, with 17 bases sitting between them. Per the germline V gene, CDR1 is MNHEY and CDR2 is SVGAGI. This CDR3 has 16 residues. The CDR3 reads CASSYYADRPTETQYF. The CDR3 DNA reads as TGTGCCAGCAGTTACTACGCGGACCGGCCTACGGAGACCCAGTACTTC.

Of note for this clone: The sample carries other DNA sequences with the same CDR3. The chain has TRBV19 and TRBJ2-7; D is unclear. Trimming removed 5 bases at V and 4 bases at J, with 6 bases between. This CDR3 has 11 residues. Germline CDR1 LNHDA, CDR2 SQIVND (reference sequence). The CDR3 here is CASSSKYEQYF. CDR3 bases: TGTGCCAGTAGTTCCAAATACGAGCAGTACTTC.

The chain uses TRBV11-3 and TRBJ2-1; D is unresolved. V shed 5 bases and J shed 5 bases, with 4 bases lying between them. CDR1 is SGHNT, CDR2 YENEEA, per germline. The CDR3 has 11 amino acids. The CDR3 nucleotides are TGTGCCAGCAGCCCACACAATGAGCAGTTCTTC. Amino acids: CASSPHNEQFF.

The rearrangement joins TRBV6-5 to TRBJ2-3; D is unclear. Per the germline V gene, CDR1 is MNHEY and CDR2 is SVGAGI. Trimming removed 3 bases at V and 0 bases at J, with 10 bases between. The CDR3 spans 15 residues. CDR3 nucleotide sequence: TGTGCCAGCAGTTATGGGGAACCTAGCACAGATACGCAGTATTTT. It is translated as CASSYGEPSTDTQYF.

This sequence joins TRBV2 and TRBJ1-5, with 8 bases that match TRBD1. The CDR3 is 16 amino acids. Germline CDR1 reads SNHLY; CDR2 reads FYNNEI. The ends lost 6 bases at V and 0 bases at J; junction bases unmatched: 7. The CDR3 spells CASSDQTGVSNQPQHF. CDR3 DNA sequence: TGTGCCAGCAGCGACCAGACAGGGGTTAGCAATCAGCCCCAGCATTTT.

This sequence joins TRBV27 and TRBJ1-1; 8 nucleotides line up with TRBD1. The CDR3 has 15 residues. V gave up 5 bases and J gave up 10 bases; unmatched junction bases: 15. From germline, CDR1 is MNHEY and CDR2 SMNVEV (reference sequence). CDR3 bases: TGTGCCAGCAGTACGCCCGGACAGGGCGGTGTCGGAGCTTTCTTT. Its protein is CASSTPGQGGVGAFF.

This rearrangement joins TRBV7-9 to TRBJ1-1; D uncertain. Germline V gene data show CDR1 as SEHNR and CDR2 as FQNEAQ (reference sequence). The germline V and J ends were trimmed by 3 bases and 3 bases, with 14 bases remaining between them. CDR3 length equals 15 residues. CDR3 region: CASSLMSGVDTEAFF. CDR3 bases: TGTGCCAGCAGCTTGATGAGCGGGGTAGACACTGAAGCTTTCTTT.

The chain has TRBV7-9 and TRBJ1-1, with D perhaps matching TRBD1 (5 bases). The germline gives CDR1 SEHNR, CDR2 FQNEAQ (reference sequence). This CDR3 contains 13 residues. V dropped 5 bases and J dropped 8 bases, with 15 bases sitting between them. CDR3 nucleotide sequence: TGTGCCAGCAGCCTTTCACAGGACCTCGAAGCTTTCTTT. It encodes CASSLSQDLEAFF.

This clone turned up a few times. Other DNA sequences in the sample encode the same CDR3. The rearrangement joins TRBV4-1 to TRBJ2-7; weak D call: TRBD1 (6 bases). The CDR3 runs 15 residues. The V and J ends lost 1 base and 1 base respectively, with 11 bases between them. Looked up from germline, CDR1 is MGHRA and CDR2 is YSYEKL. In DNA form, the CDR3 reads TGCGCCAGCAGCCAAGGAATAGGGGGTTCCTACGAGCAGTACTTC. Encoded protein: CASSQGIGGSYEQYF.

This clone was counted between two and nine times. The chain couples TRBV27 to TRBJ2-7, with 10 bases identical to TRBD2. With V trimmed by 5 bases and J by 4 bases, 11 bases remained unmatched. The CDR3 has 16 amino acids. Per the germline V gene, CDR1 is MNHEY and CDR2 is SMNVEV (reference sequence). The CDR3 bases are TGTGCCAGCAGTCCCCGGCTAGCGGGAGAAAATTACGAGCAGTACTTC. Protein sequence: CASSPRLAGENYEQYF.

The chain recombines TRBV10-2 with TRBJ2-3; 13 bases fit TRBD2. Looked up from germline, CDR1 is WSHSY and CDR2 is SAAADI. This CDR3 spans 22 amino acids. Trimming at V came to 7 bases and at J to 3 bases, leaving 25 bases not matched to a gene. This CDR3 is CASTGAGRTSGRRYGSTDTQYF. For the CDR3, the DNA is TGCGCCAGCACTGGGGCCGGACGGACTAGCGGGAGAAGGTATGGGAGTACAGATACGCAGTATTTT.

The chain uses TRBV7-9 and TRBJ1-2; a weak D match, TRBD1 (6 bases). The CDR3 is 13 residues long. Trimming took off 5 bases at V and 12 bases at J, with 19 bases between the two ends. CDR1 and CDR2 from the germline V gene are SEHNR and FQNEAQ (reference sequence). The CDR3 reads CASSRQSLGGDTF. CDR3 sequence (DNA): TGTGCCAGCAGCCGACAGTCCTTAGGGGGGGACACCTTC.

This clone showed up many times. V and J are TRBV6-1 and TRBJ2-1; tentatively, D is TRBD1 or TRBD2 (5 bases each). The germline V and J ends were trimmed by 3 bases and 3 bases, with 12 bases remaining between them. This CDR3 comprises 15 residues. The germline V gene has CDR1 MNHNS and CDR2 SASEGT. CDR3 bases: TGTGCCAGCAGTGACTCCATGGGGGACTACAATGAGCAGTTCTTC. It translates to CASSDSMGDYNEQFF.

The chain joins TRBV13 to TRBJ1-3; D is unresolved. The CDR3 consists of 15 residues. From germline, CDR1 is PRHDT and CDR2 FYEKMQ (reference sequence). The germline V and J ends were trimmed by 6 bases and 3 bases, with 15 bases remaining between them. For the CDR3, the DNA is TGTGCCAGCAGTTTTCAGGAACCGGGTGGAAACACCATATATTTT. It codes for CASSFQEPGGNTIYF. Complete variable domain (other parts from reference TRBV13 and TRBJ1-3): AAGVIQSPRHLIKEKRETATLKCYPIPRHDTVYWYQQGPGQDPQFLISFYEKMQSDKGSIPDRFSAQQFSDYHSELNMSSLELGDSALYFCASSFQEPGGNTIYFGEGSWLTVV.

The V gene is TRBV6-5, the J gene TRBJ2-1; TRBD1 might be the D (5 bases). The CDR3 is 15 amino acids. V was clipped by 6 bases and J by 6 bases, with 18 bases between them. Germline V gene lookup returns CDR1 MNHEY and CDR2 SVGAGI. The CDR3 sequence: CASSLRTPPINEQFF. The CDR3 DNA is TGTGCCAGCAGCCTTCGGACACCACCGATCAATGAGCAGTTCTTC.

The V gene is TRBV6-6, the J gene TRBJ1-5; D perhaps matches TRBD1 (5 bases). CDR3 length equals 14 residues. The V gene lost 6 bases and the J gene lost 1 base, with 10 bases spanning the gap. The germline V gene encodes CDR1 MNHNY and CDR2 SVGAGI (reference sequence). CDR3 sequence: CASSYTGSNQPQHF. The DNA of the CDR3 is TGTGCCAGCAGCTATACAGGAAGCAATCAGCCCCAGCATTTT.

The chain is built from TRBV6-5 and TRBJ2-2, with a tentative D call TRBD1 (5 bases). Germline V gene sequence: CDR1 MNHEY, CDR2 SVGAGI. V dropped 6 bases and J dropped 7 bases, with 15 bases sitting between them. The CDR3 runs 14 residues. CDR3 nucleotides: TGTGCCAGCAGACCCCCCCAGGGAAACGGGGAGCTGTTTTTT. This encodes CASRPPQGNGELFF.

V gene TRBV27 combines with J gene TRBJ2-7; D may match TRBD1 or TRBD2 (5 bases each). Looked up from germline, CDR1 is MNHEY and CDR2 is SMNVEV (reference sequence). V was pared by 6 bases and J by 3 bases, with 12 bases between. The CDR3 totals 13 residues. The CDR3: CASSRGDVYEQYF. The CDR3 nucleotides read TGTGCCAGCAGCCGAGGGGACGTCTACGAGCAGTACTTC.

V is TRBV19 and J is TRBJ1-5; 9 nucleotides match TRBD1. This CDR3 spans 14 amino acids. V shed 7 bases, J shed 7 bases, and the junction held 8 bases outside the gene matches. Germline loops: CDR1 LNHDA, CDR2 SQIVND (reference sequence). CDR3 region: CASTTGTGSQPQHF. The CDR3 DNA follows: TGTGCCAGTACTACCGGGACAGGGAGCCAGCCCCAGCATTTT.

The rearrangement joins TRBV7-9 to TRBJ1-4; the D is unclear. V lost 5 bases, J lost 6 bases, and 10 bases lay in between. The CDR3 is 13 amino acids. Germline V lookup: CDR1 SEHNR, CDR2 FQNEAQ (reference sequence). The CDR3 is CASSRQAYEKLFF. The CDR3 DNA follows: TGTGCCAGCAGCCGCCAGGCGTATGAAAAACTGTTTTTT.

The genes are TRBV5-4 and TRBJ1-3, with TRBD1 matching 7 bases. Per the germline V gene, CDR1 is SGHNT and CDR2 is YYREEE (reference sequence). The CDR3 spans 16 residues. V shed 0 bases and J 0 bases; nucleotides not matched to a gene: 3. CDR3 amino acids: CASSLEGALSGNTIYF. CDR3 nucleotide sequence: TGTGCCAGCAGCTTGGAGGGGGCCCTCTCTGGAAACACCATATATTTT. The full variable domain, its missing parts supplied by reference TRBV5-4 and TRBJ1-3, is ETGVTQSPTHLIKTRGQQVTLRCSSQSGHNTVSWYQQALGQGPQFIFQYYREEENGRGNFPPRFSGLQFPNYSSELNVNALELDDSALYLCASSLEGALSGNTIYFGEGSWLTVV.